The sequence of this TCR beta chain was determined in a study of T cell responses to AZD1222 COVID-19 vaccine. Overall study results and limits: None of the repertoires were sampled until the peak T cell response had passed.

This CDR3 has 14 residues. Per the germline V gene, CDR1 is SNHLY and CDR2 is FYNNEI. V dropped 2 bases and J dropped 7; count of bases not matched to a gene: 6. With regard to this clone: Its matching antigen is unknown.

The data were produced by immunoSEQ multiplex PCR, yet TCRdb's version contains in-frame clones alone and is incomplete. The sample has around 210,000 clones, around 94% seen once. The chain uses TRBV2 and TRBJ1-1; 8 positions agree with TRBD1. This receptor was taken from an adult who received the MenACWY meningococcal vaccine as a control. The specimen comprised peripheral blood, sampled 28 days after the second dose of the MenACWY control vaccine. The CDR3 here is CASSEFMDRVEAFF. Here the CDR3 DNA reads TGTGCCAGCAGTGAATTCATGGACAGGGTTGAAGCTTTCTTT. Drawing the rest from reference TRBV2 and TRBJ1-1, the complete variable domain is EPEVTQTPSHQVTQMGQEVILRCVPISNHLYFYWYRQILGQKVEFLVSFYNNEISEKSEIFDDQFSVERPDGSNFTLKIRSTKLEDSAMYFCASSEFMDRVEAFFGQGTRLTVV.